One and the same sample provided the 32 T cell receptor beta chains below, sequenced in a study of blood T cell repertoires in COVID-19. Only in-frame clones appear in the TCRdb table, and some are missing; sequencing was by immunoSEQ multiplex PCR. The table has more than 60,000 clones, approximately 84% seen once. The sample consisted of peripheral blood. All receptors derive from a man in his fifties or sixties with active or convalescent COVID-19.

V and J are TRBV6-6 and TRBJ2-2; D may be TRBD2 (5 bases). The length of the CDR3 is 13 residues. V lost 2 bases, J lost 7 bases, and 8 bases lay in between. In germline, CDR1 is MNHNY, CDR2 SVGAGI (reference sequence). CDR3 region: CASSYSEGGELFF. The CDR3 DNA sequence: TGTGCCAGCAGTTACAGTGAGGGCGGGGAGCTGTTTTTT.

The chain uses TRBV9 and TRBJ2-7; 12 nucleotides agree with TRBD2. The germline V gene has CDR1 SGDLS and CDR2 YYNGEE. CDR3 length: 16 amino acids. The V gene end was trimmed by 5 bases and the J gene end by 1 base; junction bases not matched to a gene: 7. Here the CDR3 reads CASSWGGTSGSYEQYF. In DNA, the CDR3 is TGTGCCAGCAGTTGGGGTGGGACTAGCGGGTCCTACGAGCAGTACTTC. The whole variable domain, filled in from reference TRBV9 and TRBJ2-7, reads DSGVTQTPKHLITATGQRVTLRCSPRSGDLSVYWYQQSLDQGLQFLIQYYNGEERAKGNILERFSAQQFPDLHSELNLSSLELGDSALYFCASSWGGTSGSYEQYFGPGTRLTVT.

This clone has just one count. The genes are TRBV5-6 and TRBJ2-5; TRBD1 matches 9 bases. The junction had 16 bases not matched to a gene; V was cut back by 2 bases and J by 5 bases. This CDR3 spans 18 amino acids. CDR1 and CDR2 (germline): SGHDT, YYEEEE. The CDR3 nucleotides read TGTGCCAGCAGCTTCCCCACTCACAACTACAGGGGGCAGGAGACCCAGTACTTC. This gives the protein CASSFPTHNYRGQETQYF.

V is TRBV3-1 (or the pseudogene TRBV3-2) and J is TRBJ2-3, with TRBD2 identical over 12 bases. This CDR3 contains 16 residues. V lost 5 bases, J lost 5 bases, and 8 bases stayed unmatched. Looked up from germline, CDR1 is LGHDT and CDR2 is YNNKEL (reference sequence). CDR3 nucleotide sequence: TGTGCCAGCAGCAGGGCTAGCGGGGGGGCCGGAGATACGCAGTATTTT. Its protein is CASSRASGGAGDTQYF.

The J gene is TRBJ2-7, the V gene TRBV24-1; TRBD1 is a possible D gene (6 bases). This CDR3 is 15 amino acids long. Trimming stripped 7 bases from V and 2 bases from J, with 17 bases between. CDR1 is KGHDR and CDR2 is SFDVKD in the germline V gene. The CDR3 region is CATSEQQGSAYEQYF. Here the CDR3 DNA reads TGTGCCACCAGCGAACAACAGGGATCAGCCTACGAGCAGTACTTC.

This rearrangement joins TRBV25-1 to TRBJ1-5, with 7 positions matching TRBD1. Germline CDR1 is MGHDK and CDR2 is SYGVNS. V shed 3 bases, J shed 3 bases, and the junction held 8 bases outside the gene matches. This CDR3 is built from 16 residues. The CDR3 spells CASSEGGQHSNQPQHF. The CDR3 DNA sequence: TGTGCCAGCAGTGAGGGGGGACAGCACTCCAATCAGCCCCAGCATTTT.

The chain joins TRBV27 to TRBJ1-6; 7 bases fit TRBD1. Germline CDR1 and CDR2: MNHEY and SMNVEV (reference sequence). V trimming: 6 bases; J trimming: 8 bases; junction bases outside the gene matches: 7. This CDR3 is built from 14 residues. This CDR3 reads CASRLQGLHSPLHF. The CDR3 DNA reads as TGTGCCAGCAGGTTACAGGGGCTTCATTCACCCCTCCACTTT.

The J gene is TRBJ2-7, the V gene TRBV12-3 or TRBV12-4, with D tentatively TRBD1 (5 bases). This CDR3 is built from 12 residues. Deletions cut 1 base from V and 6 bases from J, with 7 bases between. The CDR3 DNA sequence: TGTGCCAGCAGTTTAGGCAGGGTCGAGCAGTACTTC. This gives the protein CASSLGRVEQYF.

A single count supports this clone. The chain recombines TRBV19 with TRBJ2-2; tentative D call: TRBD2 (5 bases). CDR3 length: 14 amino acids. Germline-derived CDR1 and CDR2 are LNHDA and SQIVND (reference sequence). V shed 5 bases and J shed 2 bases, with 9 bases lying between them. The CDR3 DNA reads as TGTGCCAGTAGTTACCGGGAAAACACCGGGGAGCTGTTTTTT. Translated, it gives CASSYRENTGELFF.

CDR3 in amino acids: CASSRALTGMTEAFF. As DNA, the CDR3 is TGTGCCAGTAGTAGAGCCCTGACAGGGATGACTGAAGCTTTCTTT. The chain has TRBV19 and TRBJ1-1, with 7 bases identical to TRBD1. The trim removed 4 bases at V and 5 bases at J, leaving 10 bases unmatched. Germline V gene lookup returns CDR1 LNHDA and CDR2 SQIVND (reference sequence). CDR3 length equals 15 residues.

In the case of this clone: Other DNA sequences of this sample code for an identical CDR3. The V gene is TRBV18, the J gene TRBJ2-6; maybe TRBD1 (6 bases). V lost 6 bases to trimming and J lost 0 bases, with 15 bases between them. Per the germline V gene, CDR1 is KGHSH and CDR2 is LQKENI. This CDR3 comprises 17 residues. CDR3 loop: CASSLQQGPSGANVLTF. CDR3 sequence (DNA): TGTGCCAGCTCCTTACAACAGGGCCCCTCTGGGGCCAACGTCCTGACTTTC.

The chain joins TRBV7-6 to TRBJ2-1, with 10 bases identical to TRBD2. V lost 3 bases and J lost 8; bases outside the gene matches: 10. Germline loops: CDR1 SGHVS, CDR2 FNYEAQ. The CDR3 contains 16 residues. The CDR3, as DNA: TGTGCCAGCAGCTTCCCCGGAACTAGCGGGGAGCATGAGCAGTTCTTC. Translating gives CASSFPGTSGEHEQFF.

The gene calls are TRBV27 and TRBJ2-1, with D unclear. The CDR3 spans 14 residues. Between the trimmed V and J ends, which lost 0 bases and 9 bases, there was a span of 12 bases. From germline, CDR1 is MNHEY and CDR2 SMNVEV (reference sequence). Here the CDR3 reads CASSLSEVTIEQFF. The DNA for the CDR3 is TGTGCCAGCAGTTTATCTGAGGTGACGATTGAGCAGTTCTTC.

The chain employs TRBV4-3 and TRBJ1-2; a possible D gene is TRBD1 (5 bases). This CDR3 has 15 amino acids. The V gene lost 0 bases and the J gene lost 4 bases, with 12 bases spanning the gap. Germline V gene lookup returns CDR1 LGHNA and CDR2 YSLEER. The CDR3 is CASSQDWQGSYGYTF. CDR3 bases: TGCGCCAGCAGCCAAGATTGGCAGGGTTCCTATGGCTACACCTTC.

The chain carries TRBV12-3 or TRBV12-4 and TRBJ2-1, with 7 nucleotides matching TRBD1. The CDR3 is 13 residues long. The junction had 6 bases not matched to a gene; V was cut back by 5 bases and J by 8 bases. This CDR3 reads CASSPYRGHEQFF. CDR3 DNA: TGTGCCAGCAGTCCTTATAGGGGGCATGAGCAGTTCTTC.

Here the CDR3 reads CASMTDGANIQYF. The CDR3 coding sequence is TGTGCCAGCATGACAGACGGCGCAAACATTCAGTACTTC. The chain links TRBV6-5 to TRBJ2-4; a possible D gene is TRBD1 (5 bases). Germline V gene data show CDR1 as MNHEY and CDR2 as SVGAGI. The CDR3 covers 13 residues. The germline V and J ends were trimmed by 7 bases and 6 bases, with 13 bases remaining between them.

The chain joins TRBV4-3 to TRBJ2-7; possibly TRBD2 for D (6 bases). CDR3 length equals 15 residues. The ends were cut back, 1 base at V and 1 base at J, with 11 bases in the middle. Germline CDR1 is LGHNA and CDR2 is YSLEER. The CDR3 reads CASSQAPGASYEQYF. CDR3 nucleotides: TGCGCCAGCAGCCAAGCTCCGGGAGCTTCCTACGAGCAGTACTTC.

The rearrangement links TRBV28 to TRBJ1-4; no firm D call. Trimming stripped 2 bases from V and 4 bases from J, with 11 bases between. Germline assignment: CDR1 MDHEN and CDR2 SYDVKM. The length of the CDR3 is 15 residues. The CDR3 region is CASSLMRQFNEKLFF. For the CDR3, the DNA is TGTGCCAGCAGTTTAATGAGGCAGTTTAATGAAAAACTGTTTTTT. The variable domain in full, completed from reference TRBV28 and TRBJ1-4, reads DVKVTQSSRYLVKRTGEKVFLECVQDMDHENMFWYRQDPGLGLRLIYFSYDVKMKEKGDIPEGYSVSREKKERFSLILESASTNQTSMYLCASSLMRQFNEKLFFGSGTQLSVL.

This chain joins TRBV5-5 and TRBJ1-2, with 11 bases identical to TRBD1. The germline V gene encodes CDR1 SGHKS and CDR2 YYEKEE (reference sequence). The CDR3 extends over 15 amino acids. J was trimmed by 4 bases and V by 3 bases; bases with no gene match: 5. CDR3 amino acids: CASSSHGTGGYGYTF. For the CDR3, the DNA is TGTGCCAGCAGCTCCCACGGGACAGGGGGCTATGGCTACACCTTC.

Only a few counts were recorded for this clone. The chain combines TRBV6-5 with TRBJ2-2; D is perhaps TRBD2 (5 bases). Between the trimmed V and J ends, which lost 6 bases and 1 base, there was a span of 12 bases. Germline CDR1 reads MNHEY; CDR2 reads SVGAGI. The CDR3 loop spans 15 amino acids. CDR3 loop: CASRVGLLNTGELFF. In nucleotides, the CDR3 is TGTGCCAGCAGGGTCGGACTGCTGAACACCGGGGAGCTGTTTTTT.

The V and J genes are TRBV19 and TRBJ1-1, with TRBD1 identical over 8 bases. Germline lookup yields CDR1 LNHDA and CDR2 SQIVND (reference sequence). There are 14 residues in the CDR3. V dropped 7 bases and J dropped 10; count of bases not matched to a gene: 14. In nucleotides, the CDR3 is TGTGCCAGTACCCTCGGACAGGGAGGGAGTAGAGCTTTCTTT. Its translation is CASTLGQGGSRAFF.

This rearrangement joins TRBV6-5 to TRBJ1-1, with a tentative D call TRBD1 (6 bases). V gave up 6 bases and J gave up 0 bases, with 14 bases separating them. From germline, CDR1 is MNHEY and CDR2 SVGAGI. CDR3 length: 15 residues. For the CDR3, the DNA is TGTGCCAGCAGCCGACAGGATTTCATGAACACTGAAGCTTTCTTT. Amino acid sequence: CASSRQDFMNTEAFF.

A note on this clone: In the same sample, other DNA sequences code for this CDR3. The J gene is TRBJ1-1, the V gene TRBV20-1; perhaps TRBD1 as D (5 bases). Trimming removed 3 bases at V and 7 bases at J, with 9 bases between. Germline values: CDR1 DFQATT, CDR2 SNEGSKA (reference sequence). This CDR3 spans 11 amino acids. CDR3 nucleotides: TGCAGTGCTAGCTCAGGGCATGAAGCTTTCTTT. The encoded protein is CSASSGHEAFF.

By share, this clone ranks as medium-sized. V gene TRBV7-9 combines with J gene TRBJ1-2, with 9 bases aligning to TRBD1. The V gene's germline CDR1 is SEHNR and CDR2 FQNEAQ (reference sequence). V gave up 2 bases and J gave up 8 bases; unmatched junction bases: 6. This CDR3 comprises 14 residues. As DNA, the CDR3 is TGTGCCAGCAGCTTATCCGGGACAGGGAACGGCTACACCTTC. This codes for CASSLSGTGNGYTF.

V usage is TRBV5-1 and J usage is TRBJ2-7, with 10 nucleotides matching TRBD1. CDR3 size: 14 residues. With V trimmed by 0 bases and J by 7 bases, 4 bases remained unmatched. Per the germline V gene, CDR1 is SGHRS and CDR2 is YFSETQ. Here the CDR3 DNA reads TGCGCCAGCAGCTTGGGACAGGGGGCGAGTGAGCAGTACTTC. Amino acid sequence: CASSLGQGASEQYF.

The chain recombines TRBV19 with TRBJ2-5, with D possibly matching TRBD1 (6 bases). Germline assignment: CDR1 LNHDA and CDR2 SQIVND (reference sequence). The CDR3 is made up of 15 amino acids. Trimming cost V 5 bases and J 5 bases, with 18 bases left between them. The CDR3 here is CASSSTGTTLETQYF. DNA for the CDR3: TGTGCCAGTAGTTCCACCGGGACAACCCTTGAGACCCAGTACTTC.

CDR3: CASRTSGGGTEAFF. The CDR3 DNA sequence: TGTGCCAGTAGGACATCGGGGGGCGGCACTGAAGCTTTCTTT. The chain uses TRBV19 and TRBJ1-1, with D maybe TRBD1 (6 bases). V lost 6 bases, J lost 4 bases, and 15 bases lay in between. Germline loops: CDR1 LNHDA, CDR2 SQIVND (reference sequence). This CDR3 is 14 amino acids long.

The rearrangement links TRBV11-2 to TRBJ2-7; D is possibly TRBD2 (5 bases). Trimming cost V 5 bases and J 3 bases, with 11 bases left between them. Germline lookup yields CDR1 SGHAT and CDR2 FQNNGV. The CDR3 loop spans 13 amino acids. For the CDR3, the DNA is TGTGCCAGCAGCAACCCCCGGGACTACGAGCAGTACTTC. It specifies CASSNPRDYEQYF.

The V call is TRBV21-1, the J call TRBJ1-1; the table's D call, TRBD1, was not checked against the DNA. TRBV21-1 is annotated as a pseudogene. The CDR3 loop spans 16 amino acids. CDR3 protein: CASSKGTGRDYTEAFF. Written as DNA, the CDR3 is TGTGCCAGCAGCAAAGGGACAGGGCGAGATTACACTGAAGCTTTCTTT.

This chain links TRBV5-1 with TRBJ1-6; D not resolved. This CDR3 has 15 residues. Trimming shortened V by 2 bases and J by 8 bases, and 14 bases separated the two germline ends. Germline loops: CDR1 SGHRS, CDR2 YFSETQ. CDR3 coding DNA: TGCGCCAGCAGCTTCGATCCCAGCCGGGATTCACCCCTCCACTTT. Translated, it gives CASSFDPSRDSPLHF.

Here the CDR3 reads CASSTRADWKLFF. The CDR3 DNA reads as TGTGCCAGTAGTACCAGGGCTGATTGGAAACTGTTTTTT. This chain uses TRBV19 with TRBJ1-4, with D possibly being TRBD1 (5 bases). The germline CDR1 and CDR2 sequences are LNHDA and SQIVND (reference sequence). CDR3 length equals 13 residues. V was clipped by 4 bases and J by 11 bases, with 14 bases between them. The full variable domain, with the rest looked up from reference TRBV19 and TRBJ1-4, is DGGITQSPKYLFRKEGQNVTLSCEQNLNHDAMYWYRQDPGQGLRLIYYSQIVNDFQKGDIAEGYSVSREKKESFPLTVTSAQKNPTAFYLCASSTRADWKLFFGSGTQLSVL.

In this sample, this clone turned up once. V and J are TRBV5-1 and TRBJ2-1; a possible D gene is TRBD2 (6 bases). The CDR3 extends over 16 amino acids. V was shortened by 4 bases and J by 6 bases, with 20 bases between the two germline ends. Germline V gives CDR1 SGHRS, CDR2 YFSETQ. CDR3 nucleotide sequence: TGCGCCAGCAGCCCGGGAGCCGGGGATGACCCCAATGAGCAGTTCTTC. It encodes CASSPGAGDDPNEQFF.